This T cell receptor (beta chain) stems from a study of response to subunit inactivated influenza vaccine. Study-wide results and caveats: The authors offered the suggestion that each seasonal influenza vaccination recruits few new T cells.

V was pared by 8 bases and J by 1 base, with 13 bases between. The CDR3 runs to 14 residues. Germline loops: CDR1 LNHDA, CDR2 SQIVND (reference sequence). Using its own MiXCR run on the RT-PCR reads, TCRdb lists one record per CDR3 protein. In the table there are 430,000 or so distinct CDR3 sequences, 10% to 11% of which are singletons. Turning to this clonotype: Its antigen is still unknown.

The V call is TRBV19, the J call TRBJ2-3, with a possible D match to TRBD1 (5 bases). Sequences were derived from PBMCs from blood, sampled roughly 45 days after vaccination. The receptor was isolated from a man aged 45-65 years who received an inactivated influenza vaccine. CDR3 nucleotide sequence: TGTGCCAGTCTAGACCTAGGGGGCACAGATACGCAGTATTTT. Protein product: CASLDLGGTDTQYF.